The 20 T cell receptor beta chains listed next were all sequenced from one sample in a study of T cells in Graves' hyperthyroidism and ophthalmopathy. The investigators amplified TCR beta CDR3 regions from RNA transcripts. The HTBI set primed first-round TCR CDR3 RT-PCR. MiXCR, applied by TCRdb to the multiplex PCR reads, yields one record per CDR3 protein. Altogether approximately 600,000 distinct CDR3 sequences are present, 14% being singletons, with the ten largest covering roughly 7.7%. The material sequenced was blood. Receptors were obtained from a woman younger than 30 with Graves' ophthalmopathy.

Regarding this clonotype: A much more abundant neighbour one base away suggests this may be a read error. The CDR3 coding sequence is TGTGCCAGCAGCTTCCCTTTGGGGAGTCGAAACACCGTATATTTT. Amino acid sequence: CASSFPLGSRNTVYF. The chain carries TRBV11-2 and TRBJ1-3; D unclear. Germline-derived CDR1 and CDR2 are SGHAT and FQNNGV. The CDR3 is 15 amino acids.

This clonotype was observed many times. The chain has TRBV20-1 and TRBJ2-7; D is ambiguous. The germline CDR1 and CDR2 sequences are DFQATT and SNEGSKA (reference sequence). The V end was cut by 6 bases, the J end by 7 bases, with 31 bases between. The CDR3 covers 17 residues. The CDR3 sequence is CSADLYSLGPLGWEQYF. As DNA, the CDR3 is TGCAGTGCCGATCTTTATTCCCTGGGCCCTCTAGGTTGGGAGCAGTACTTC.

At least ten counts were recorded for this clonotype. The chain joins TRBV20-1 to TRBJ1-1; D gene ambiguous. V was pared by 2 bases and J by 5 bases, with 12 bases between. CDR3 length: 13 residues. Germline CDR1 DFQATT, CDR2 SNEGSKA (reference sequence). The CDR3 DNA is TGCAGTGCTAGACCCGGGCGAATGACTGAAGCTTTCTTT. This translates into CSARPGRMTEAFF.

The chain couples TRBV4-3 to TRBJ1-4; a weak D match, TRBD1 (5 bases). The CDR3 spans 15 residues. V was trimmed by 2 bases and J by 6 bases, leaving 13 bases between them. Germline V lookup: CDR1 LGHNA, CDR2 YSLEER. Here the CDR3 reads CASSQSGQGDEKLFF. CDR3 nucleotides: TGCGCCAGCAGCCAAAGTGGCCAGGGAGATGAAAAACTGTTTTTT.

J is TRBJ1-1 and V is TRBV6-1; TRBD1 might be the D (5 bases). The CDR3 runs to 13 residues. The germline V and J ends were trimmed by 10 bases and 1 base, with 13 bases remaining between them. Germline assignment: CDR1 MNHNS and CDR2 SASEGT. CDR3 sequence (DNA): TGTGCCACCTCCTGGGGCTCGAACACTGAAGCTTTCTTT. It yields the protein CATSWGSNTEAFF.

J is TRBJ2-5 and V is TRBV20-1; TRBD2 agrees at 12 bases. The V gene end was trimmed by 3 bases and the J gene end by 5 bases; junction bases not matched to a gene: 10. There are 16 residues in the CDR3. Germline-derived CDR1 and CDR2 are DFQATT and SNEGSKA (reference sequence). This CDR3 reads CSASSSGRAAGETQYF. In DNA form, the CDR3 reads TGCAGTGCTAGCTCTAGCGGGAGGGCCGCGGGGGAGACCCAGTACTTC.

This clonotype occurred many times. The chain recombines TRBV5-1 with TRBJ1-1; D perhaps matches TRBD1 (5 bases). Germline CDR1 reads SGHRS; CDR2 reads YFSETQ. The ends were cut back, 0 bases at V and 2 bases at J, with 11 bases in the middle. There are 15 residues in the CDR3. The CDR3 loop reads CASSLAEGINTEAFF. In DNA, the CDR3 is TGCGCCAGCAGCTTGGCCGAGGGGATTAACACTGAAGCTTTCTTT.

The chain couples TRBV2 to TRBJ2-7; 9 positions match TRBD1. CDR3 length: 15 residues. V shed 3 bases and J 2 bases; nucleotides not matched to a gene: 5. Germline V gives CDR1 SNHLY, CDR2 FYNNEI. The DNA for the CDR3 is TGTGCCAGCAGTGAGTGGGACAGGGCTCCCTACGAGCAGTACTTC. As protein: CASSEWDRAPYEQYF.

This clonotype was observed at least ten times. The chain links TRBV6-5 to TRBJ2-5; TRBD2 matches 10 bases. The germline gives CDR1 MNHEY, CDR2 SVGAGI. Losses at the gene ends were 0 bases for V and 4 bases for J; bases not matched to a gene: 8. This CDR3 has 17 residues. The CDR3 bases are TGTGCCAGCAGTTACTCGAGCGGGAGGGCCCCCCGAGAGACCCAGTACTTC. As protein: CASSYSSGRAPRETQYF.

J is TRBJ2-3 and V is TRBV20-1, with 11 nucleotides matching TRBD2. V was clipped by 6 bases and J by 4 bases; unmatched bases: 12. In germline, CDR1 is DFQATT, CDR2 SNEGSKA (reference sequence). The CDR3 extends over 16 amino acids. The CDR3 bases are TGCAGTGCCAAAGGGACTAGCGGTTGGGAGGCAGATACGCAGTATTTT. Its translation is CSAKGTSGWEADTQYF.

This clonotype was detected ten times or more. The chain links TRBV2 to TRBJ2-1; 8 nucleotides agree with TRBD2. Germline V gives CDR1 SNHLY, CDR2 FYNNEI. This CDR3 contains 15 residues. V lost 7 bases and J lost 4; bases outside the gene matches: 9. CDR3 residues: CASTRTSGQYNEQFF. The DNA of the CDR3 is TGTGCCAGCACCCGTACTAGCGGCCAGTACAATGAGCAGTTCTTC.

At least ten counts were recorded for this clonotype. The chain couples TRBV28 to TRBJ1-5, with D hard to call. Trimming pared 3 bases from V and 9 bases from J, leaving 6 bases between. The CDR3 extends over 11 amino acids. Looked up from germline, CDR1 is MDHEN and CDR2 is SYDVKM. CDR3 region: CASSFRGPQHF. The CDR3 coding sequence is TGTGCCAGCAGTTTCAGAGGGCCCCAGCATTTT.

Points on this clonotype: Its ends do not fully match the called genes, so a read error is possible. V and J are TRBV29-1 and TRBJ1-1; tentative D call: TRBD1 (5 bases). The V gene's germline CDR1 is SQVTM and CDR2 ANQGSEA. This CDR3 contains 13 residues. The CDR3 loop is CNVERQMNTEAFF. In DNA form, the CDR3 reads TGCAACGTTGAACGACAGATGAACACTGAAGCTTTCTTT.

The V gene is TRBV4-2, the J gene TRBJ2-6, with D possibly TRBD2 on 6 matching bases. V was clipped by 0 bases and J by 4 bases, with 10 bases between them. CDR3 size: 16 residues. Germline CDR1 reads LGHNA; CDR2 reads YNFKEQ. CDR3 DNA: TGTGCCAGCAGCCAAGATATGGCGGGAGGGGCCAACGTCCTGACTTTC. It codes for CASSQDMAGGANVLTF.

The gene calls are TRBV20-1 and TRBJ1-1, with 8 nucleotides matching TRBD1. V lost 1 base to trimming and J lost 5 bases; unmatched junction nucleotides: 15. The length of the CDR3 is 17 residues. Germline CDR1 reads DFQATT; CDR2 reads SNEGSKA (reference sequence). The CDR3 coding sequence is TGCAGTGCTAGAGGTGAAGGGCAGGGGGCGCGAGGGACTGAAGCTTTCTTT. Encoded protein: CSARGEGQGARGTEAFF.

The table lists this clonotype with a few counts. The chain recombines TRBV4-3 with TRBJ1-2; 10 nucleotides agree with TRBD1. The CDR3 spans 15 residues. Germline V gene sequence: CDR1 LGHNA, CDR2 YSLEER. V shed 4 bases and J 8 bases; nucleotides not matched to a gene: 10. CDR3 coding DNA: TGCGCCAGCAGCCTGAACGTGGGACAGGGGAAAGGCTACACCTTC. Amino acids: CASSLNVGQGKGYTF.

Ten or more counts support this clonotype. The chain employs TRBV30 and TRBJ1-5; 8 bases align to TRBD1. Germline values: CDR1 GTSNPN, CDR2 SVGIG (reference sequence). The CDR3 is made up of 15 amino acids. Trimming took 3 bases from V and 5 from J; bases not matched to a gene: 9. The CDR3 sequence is CAWSARTGWDQPQHF. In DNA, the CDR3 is TGTGCCTGGAGCGCAAGGACAGGGTGGGATCAGCCCCAGCATTTT.

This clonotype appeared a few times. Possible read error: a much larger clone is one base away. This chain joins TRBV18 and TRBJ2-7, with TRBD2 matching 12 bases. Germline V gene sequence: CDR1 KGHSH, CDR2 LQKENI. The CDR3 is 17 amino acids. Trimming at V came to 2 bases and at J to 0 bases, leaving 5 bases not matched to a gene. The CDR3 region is CASSPTVTSGSSYEQYF. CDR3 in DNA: TGTGCCAGCTCACCAACGGTGACTAGCGGGAGCTCCTACGAGCAGTACTTC.

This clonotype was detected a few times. The CDR3 DNA reads TGTGCCTGGGCCCGGGACAGCACGATAGAAAAACTGTTTTTT. As protein: CAWARDSTIEKLFF. The J gene is TRBJ1-4, the V gene TRBV30, with 7 bases aligning to TRBD1. The CDR3 runs 14 residues. CDR1 is GTSNPN and CDR2 is SVGIG in the germline V gene (reference sequence). V shed 5 bases and J 8 bases; nucleotides not matched to a gene: 11.

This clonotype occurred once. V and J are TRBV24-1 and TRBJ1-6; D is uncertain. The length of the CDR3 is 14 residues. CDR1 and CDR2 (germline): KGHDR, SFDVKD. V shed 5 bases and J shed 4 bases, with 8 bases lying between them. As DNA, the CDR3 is TGTGCCACCAGTGCCAGAGAGTATAATTCACCCCTCCACTTT. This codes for CATSAREYNSPLHF.